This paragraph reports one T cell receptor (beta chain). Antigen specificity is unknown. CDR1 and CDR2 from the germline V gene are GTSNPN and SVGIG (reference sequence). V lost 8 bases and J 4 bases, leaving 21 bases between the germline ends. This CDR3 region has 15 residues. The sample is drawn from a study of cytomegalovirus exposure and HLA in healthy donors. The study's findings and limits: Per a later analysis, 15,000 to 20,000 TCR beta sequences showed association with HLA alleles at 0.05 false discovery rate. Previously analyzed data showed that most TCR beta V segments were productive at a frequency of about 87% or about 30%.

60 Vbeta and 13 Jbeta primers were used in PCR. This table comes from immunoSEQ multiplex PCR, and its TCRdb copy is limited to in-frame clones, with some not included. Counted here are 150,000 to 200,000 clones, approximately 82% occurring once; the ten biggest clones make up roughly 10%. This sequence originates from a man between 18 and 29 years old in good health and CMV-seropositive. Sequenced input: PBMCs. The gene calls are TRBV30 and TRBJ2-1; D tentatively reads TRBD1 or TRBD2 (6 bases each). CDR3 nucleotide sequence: TGTGCCGGGACTCCTACCGGGACATCTTACAATGAGCAGTTCTTC. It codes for CAGTPTGTSYNEQFF.